The 14 T cell receptor beta chains below come from one sample, sequenced in a study of identifying expanded T cells in peripheral blood. Profiled with immunoSEQ multiplex PCR; TCRdb holds only in-frame clones, not every one. Seen here are about 100,000 clones, over 75% observed once, and the top ten hold about 6%. Sequenced material: blood. The receptor source for this set is a person aged 18 to 70 in good health.

This chain joins TRBV5-6 and TRBJ1-2; 7 bases align to TRBD1. The CDR3 totals 14 residues. The trim removed 0 bases at V and 5 bases at J, leaving 4 bases unmatched. Germline values: CDR1 SGHDT, CDR2 YYEEEE. The CDR3 reads CASSLGQGHYGYTF. CDR3 DNA sequence: TGTGCCAGCAGCTTGGGACAGGGACATTATGGCTACACCTTC.

The rearrangement uses TRBV14 and TRBJ2-7; no clear D. Germline CDR1 SGHDN, CDR2 FVKESK. Trimming removed 0 bases from V and 9 bases from J, with 12 bases in between. This CDR3 has 13 residues. CDR3 sequence: CASSQDVSSRQYF. As DNA, the CDR3 is TGTGCCAGCAGCCAAGACGTCTCGAGTCGGCAGTACTTC.

V usage is TRBV19 and J usage is TRBJ2-2; TRBD1 aligns across 9 bases. Germline CDR1 LNHDA, CDR2 SQIVND (reference sequence). The ends lost 5 bases at V and 6 bases at J; junction bases unmatched: 10. This CDR3 has 16 residues. The CDR3 DNA reads as TGTGCCAGTAGTTATCAGACAGGGGGTAGAGCCGGGGAGCTGTTTTTT. It encodes CASSYQTGGRAGELFF.

The count of this clone is one. CDR3 sequence: CASSRTAYGYTF. CDR3 DNA: TGTGCCAGCAGTCGGACAGCCTATGGCTACACCTTC. The chain has TRBV6-1 and TRBJ1-2; tentative D call: TRBD1 (6 bases). The CDR3 has 12 amino acids. The V and J ends lost 5 bases and 4 bases respectively, with 8 bases between them. The V gene's germline CDR1 is MNHNS and CDR2 SASEGT.

The gene calls are TRBV6-5 and TRBJ1-2; TRBD1 is a possible D gene (5 bases). Looked up from germline, CDR1 is MNHEY and CDR2 is SVGAGI. The CDR3 spans 16 residues. Trimming pared 2 bases from V and 4 bases from J, leaving 17 bases between. Here the CDR3 reads CASSYPSGSLAYGYTF. The CDR3 DNA reads TGTGCCAGCAGTTACCCCTCAGGGAGCTTAGCCTATGGCTACACCTTC.

The V and J genes are TRBV2 and TRBJ1-1; D possibly corresponds to TRBD1 (5 bases). V gave up 6 bases and J gave up 1 base, with 9 bases separating them. Germline V gene lookup returns CDR1 SNHLY and CDR2 FYNNEI. The CDR3 extends over 13 amino acids. For the CDR3, the DNA is TGTGCCAGCAGACAGACAGAGAACACTGAAGCTTTCTTT. Translation gives CASRQTENTEAFF. Supplemented by reference TRBV2 and TRBJ1-1, the full variable domain reads EPEVTQTPSHQVTQMGQEVILRCVPISNHLYFYWYRQILGQKVEFLVSFYNNEISEKSEIFDDQFSVERPDGSNFTLKIRSTKLEDSAMYFCASRQTENTEAFFGQGTRLTVV.

This rearrangement joins TRBV9 to TRBJ1-2, with a weak D call TRBD1 (6 bases). V was cut by 3 bases and J by 8 bases, with 29 bases left in between. The germline V gene has CDR1 SGDLS and CDR2 YYNGEE. The CDR3 has 18 amino acids. DNA for the CDR3: TGTGCCAGCAGCGCTGCGAAAGGGGGGGCCCGGAAGGGGAGCGGCTACACCTTC. As protein: CASSAAKGGARKGSGYTF.

The chain couples TRBV5-1 to TRBJ1-6, with 7 bases aligning to TRBD1. Germline V gene sequence: CDR1 SGHRS, CDR2 YFSETQ. Germline trimming cut 3 bases from V and 0 bases from J; bases unmatched to any gene: 12. CDR3 length equals 19 residues. The CDR3, as DNA: TGCGCCAGCAGCTCGTACTCGGGACAGCTGAGCTCCTATAATTCACCCCTCCACTTT. Translated, it gives CASSSYSGQLSSYNSPLHF.

This chain connects TRBV19 to TRBJ2-3; D is perhaps TRBD2 (6 bases). V shed 6 bases and J shed 2 bases, with 18 bases lying between them. The CDR3 is 16 amino acids. CDR1 and CDR2 from the germline V gene are LNHDA and SQIVND (reference sequence). The CDR3 reads CASSGGPRGATDTQYF. DNA of the CDR3: TGTGCCAGTAGCGGGGGACCCCGTGGGGCCACAGATACGCAGTATTTT.

This chain connects TRBV9 to TRBJ2-3, with 11 bases aligning to TRBD2. Germline V gene lookup returns CDR1 SGDLS and CDR2 YYNGEE. The trim removed 1 base at V and 1 base at J, leaving 11 bases unmatched. The CDR3 runs to 19 residues. The DNA of the CDR3 is TGTGCCAGCAGCGTAAGGAATAGCGGGGGGGCCTTAGGCACAGATACGCAGTATTTT. Protein sequence: CASSVRNSGGALGTDTQYF.

The chain links TRBV15 to TRBJ2-5; no clear D gene. The CDR3 consists of 17 residues. V was cut by 3 bases and J by 2 bases, with 19 bases left in between. The germline V gene encodes CDR1 LNHNV and CDR2 YYDKDF (reference sequence). The CDR3 is CATSSGWAVDLQETQYF. The CDR3 region has the DNA TGTGCCACCAGCAGTGGGTGGGCAGTGGACCTTCAAGAGACCCAGTACTTC.

The chain recombines TRBV7-9 with TRBJ1-4, with 10 bases matching TRBD1. Unmatched junction bases numbered 5, after V lost 3 bases and J lost 4 bases. The germline V gene encodes CDR1 SEHNR and CDR2 FQNEAQ (reference sequence). This CDR3 region has 16 residues. The CDR3 is CASSFWTGGFNEKLFF. The CDR3 coding sequence is TGTGCCAGCAGCTTTTGGACAGGGGGTTTTAATGAAAAACTGTTTTTT.

V is TRBV9 and J is TRBJ1-2; weak D call: TRBD1 (5 bases). The CDR3 has 13 amino acids. Trimming took off 0 bases at V and 7 bases at J, with 10 bases between the two ends. From germline, CDR1 is SGDLS and CDR2 YYNGEE. The CDR3 is CASSVDQGAGYTF. The CDR3 DNA reads TGTGCCAGCAGCGTAGATCAGGGAGCTGGCTACACCTTC.

This clone was seen only once. This chain uses TRBV7-9 with TRBJ2-3; 8 positions match TRBD1. V lost 11 bases, J lost 4 bases, and 11 bases stayed unmatched. The CDR3 sequence is 14 residues long. Germline values: CDR1 SEHNR, CDR2 FQNEAQ (reference sequence). The DNA for the CDR3 is TGTGCCTCGGTACGGCAGGGGGCCTCAGATACGCAGTATTTT. Protein sequence: CASVRQGASDTQYF.